This T cell receptor (beta chain) is from a study of response to subunit inactivated influenza vaccine. Concerning this clonotype: Its specificity is not known.

Broader study findings: The authors suggested that every seasonal influenza vaccination recruits few new T cells.

With 1 base removed from V and 9 bases from J, the gap between germline ends came to 14 bases. The CDR3 consists of 14 residues. Looked up from germline, CDR1 is LGHDT and CDR2 is YNNKEL (reference sequence). TCRdb independently ran MiXCR on the RT-PCR reads; one entry per CDR3 protein. The table has roughly 650,000 distinct CDR3 sequences, around 14% seen once. The chain recombines TRBV3-1 with TRBJ2-3; possibly TRBD2 for D (5 bases). The source is a man between 45 and 60 years old who received an inactivated influenza vaccine. This specimen consisted of PBMCs from blood, obtained about 13 days after vaccination. The DNA of the CDR3 is TGTGCCAGCAGCCAAGTCCGCAATCCGGGGACGCAGTATTTT. It codes for CASSQVRNPGTQYF.